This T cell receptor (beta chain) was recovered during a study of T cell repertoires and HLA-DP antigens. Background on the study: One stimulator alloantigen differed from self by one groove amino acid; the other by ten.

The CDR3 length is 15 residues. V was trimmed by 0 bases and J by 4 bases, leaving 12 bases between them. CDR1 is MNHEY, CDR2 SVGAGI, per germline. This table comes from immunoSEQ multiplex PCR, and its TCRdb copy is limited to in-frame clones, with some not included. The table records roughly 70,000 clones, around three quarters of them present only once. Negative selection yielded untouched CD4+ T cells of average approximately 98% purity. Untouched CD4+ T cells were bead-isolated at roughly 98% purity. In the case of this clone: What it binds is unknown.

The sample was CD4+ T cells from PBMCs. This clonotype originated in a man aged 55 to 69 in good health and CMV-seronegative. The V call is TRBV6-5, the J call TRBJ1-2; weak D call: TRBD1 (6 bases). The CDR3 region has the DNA TGTGCCAGCAGTTACTCGACAGGTGGGGTCTATGGCTACACCTTC. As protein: CASSYSTGGVYGYTF.